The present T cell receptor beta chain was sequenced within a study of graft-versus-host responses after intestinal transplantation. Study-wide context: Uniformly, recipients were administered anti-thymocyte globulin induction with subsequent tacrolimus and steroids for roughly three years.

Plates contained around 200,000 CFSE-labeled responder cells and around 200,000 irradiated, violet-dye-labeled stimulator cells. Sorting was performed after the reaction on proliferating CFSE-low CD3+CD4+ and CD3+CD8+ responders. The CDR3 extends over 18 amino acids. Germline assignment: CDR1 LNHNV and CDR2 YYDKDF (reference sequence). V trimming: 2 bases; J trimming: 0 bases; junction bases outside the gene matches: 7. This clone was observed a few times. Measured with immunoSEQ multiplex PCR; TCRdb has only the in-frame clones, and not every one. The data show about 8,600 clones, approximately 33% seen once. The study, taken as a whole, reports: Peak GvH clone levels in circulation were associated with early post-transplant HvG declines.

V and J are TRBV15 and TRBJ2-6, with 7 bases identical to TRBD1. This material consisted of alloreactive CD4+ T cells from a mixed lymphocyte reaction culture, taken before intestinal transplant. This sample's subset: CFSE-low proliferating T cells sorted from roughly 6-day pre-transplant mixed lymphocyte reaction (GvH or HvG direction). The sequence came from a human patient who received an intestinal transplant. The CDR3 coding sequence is TGTGCCACCAGCAGAAAGAGGGACAGTACCTCTGGGGCCAACGTCCTGACTTTC. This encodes CATSRKRDSTSGANVLTF.